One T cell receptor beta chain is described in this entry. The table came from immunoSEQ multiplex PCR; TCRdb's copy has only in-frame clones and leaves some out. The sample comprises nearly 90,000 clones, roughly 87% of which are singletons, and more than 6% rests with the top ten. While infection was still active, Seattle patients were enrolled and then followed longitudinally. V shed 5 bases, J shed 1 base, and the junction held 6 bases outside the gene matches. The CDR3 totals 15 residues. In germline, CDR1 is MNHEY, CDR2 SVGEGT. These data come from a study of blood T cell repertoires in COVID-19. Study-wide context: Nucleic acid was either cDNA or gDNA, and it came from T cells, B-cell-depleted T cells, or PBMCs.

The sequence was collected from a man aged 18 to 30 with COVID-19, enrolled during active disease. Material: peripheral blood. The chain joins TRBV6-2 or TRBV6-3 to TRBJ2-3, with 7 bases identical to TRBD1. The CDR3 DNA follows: TGTGCCAGCAGTACCAGACAGGGCGGCACAGATACGCAGTATTTT. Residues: CASSTRQGGTDTQYF.